This TCR beta chain is from a study of CD4+ T cells in melanoma. The CDR3 totals 15 residues. V trimming: 1 base; J trimming: 5 bases; junction bases outside the gene matches: 7. CDR1 SGHVS and CDR2 FNYEAQ come from the germline V gene. Only in-frame clones appear in the TCRdb table, and some are missing; sequencing was by immunoSEQ multiplex PCR. This sample has about 54,000 clones, with over 60% found just once. Sequencing was performed on tumor tissue. This TCR was recovered from a human donor with melanoma. This chain connects TRBV7-6 to TRBJ2-7; 8 bases map to TRBD2. The CDR3 region has the DNA TGTGCCAGCAGCTTAGTCGGGGGGGGGAGTCACGAGCAGTACTTC. It encodes CASSLVGGGSHEQYF.